Shown below are 18 T cell receptor beta chains from a single sample sequenced in a study of cytomegalovirus exposure and HLA in healthy donors. In the PCR, 60 Vbeta and 13 Jbeta primers were used. Profiling relied on immunoSEQ multiplex PCR, and the TCRdb table lists in-frame clones only, not all of them. The sample yields roughly 200,000 clones, roughly 74% seen once. The sample comprised PBMCs. The receptors derive from a woman aged 25 to 39 in good health and CMV-seronegative.

In this sample, this clone turned up a few times. This rearrangement joins TRBV25-1 to TRBJ2-5; D remains ambiguous. V shed 1 base and J shed 1 base, with 10 bases lying between them. This CDR3 is 15 amino acids long. Germline loops: CDR1 MGHDK, CDR2 SYGVNS. As DNA, the CDR3 is TGTGCCAGCAGTGAATTTGGTTGGCCCCAAGAGACCCAGTACTTC. Protein sequence: CASSEFGWPQETQYF.

This chain links TRBV7-9 with TRBJ1-4; 8 nucleotides align to TRBD1. The V segment lost 1 base and the J segment 4 bases; nucleotides outside the gene matches: 8. The germline V gene encodes CDR1 SEHNR and CDR2 FQNEAQ (reference sequence). CDR3 length equals 17 residues. CDR3 protein: CASSLGQTGGINEKLFF. CDR3 DNA: TGTGCCAGCAGCTTAGGTCAAACAGGGGGGATTAATGAAAAACTGTTTTTT.

The rearrangement uses TRBV5-4 and TRBJ2-1; 13 bases align to TRBD2. Trimming cost V 4 bases and J 0 bases; bases outside gene matches: 4. There are 17 residues in the CDR3. Germline V CDR1 and CDR2: SGHNT, YYREEE (reference sequence). The CDR3 region has the DNA TGTGCCAGCAGCCGGACTAGCGGGAGAAGCTCCTACAATGAGCAGTTCTTC. Protein sequence: CASSRTSGRSSYNEQFF. Based on the CDR3 plus reference TRBV5-4 and TRBJ2-1, the full variable domain is ETGVTQSPTHLIKTRGQQVTLRCSSQSGHNTVSWYQQALGQGPQFIFQYYREEENGRGNFPPRFSGLQFPNYSSELNVNALELDDSALYLCASSRTSGRSSYNEQFFGPGTRLTVL.

This chain joins TRBV4-3 and TRBJ2-7; D is perhaps TRBD2 (6 bases). V was pared by 0 bases and J by 2 bases, with 17 bases between. Germline values: CDR1 LGHNA, CDR2 YSLEER. The CDR3 runs 17 residues. The CDR3 sequence: CASSQELAGIFTYEQYF. CDR3 sequence (DNA): TGCGCCAGCAGCCAAGAATTGGCGGGAATTTTTACCTACGAGCAGTACTTC.

The chain recombines TRBV25-1 with TRBJ2-2, with a possible D match to TRBD1 (6 bases). Deletions cut 0 bases from V and 3 bases from J, with 14 bases between. The CDR3 extends over 17 amino acids. Germline CDR1 reads MGHDK; CDR2 reads SYGVNS. CDR3 protein: CASSEYLGQGHTGELFF. CDR3 sequence (DNA): TGTGCCAGCAGTGAATATTTGGGGCAGGGGCACACCGGGGAGCTGTTTTTT.

This clone was detected a few times. This chain connects TRBV7-2 to TRBJ2-5, with 7 nucleotides matching TRBD2. Germline-derived CDR1 and CDR2 are SGHTA and FQGNSA. The CDR3 has 15 residues. The J segment lost 5 bases and the V segment lost 3 bases, leaving 9 bases of the junction unmatched. The CDR3 region is CASSFRRRGSETQYF. CDR3 DNA: TGTGCCAGCAGCTTCCGCCGGCGGGGGTCGGAGACCCAGTACTTC.

The chain uses TRBV7-2 and TRBJ2-2; D is possibly TRBD2 (6 bases). Trimming removed 3 bases at V and 1 base at J, with 12 bases between. The germline gives CDR1 SGHTA, CDR2 FQGNSA. This CDR3 is built from 16 residues. CDR3: CASSFGGPVNTGELFF. CDR3 nucleotide sequence: TGTGCCAGCAGCTTCGGAGGGCCTGTGAACACCGGGGAGCTGTTTTTT.

This chain connects TRBV7-9 to TRBJ1-1, with 8 bases lining up with TRBD1. Trimming removed 6 bases from V and 4 bases from J; junction bases left unmatched: 7. Germline lookup yields CDR1 SEHNR and CDR2 FQNEAQ (reference sequence). CDR3 length: 14 amino acids. The CDR3: CASRSTGGGTEAFF. DNA of the CDR3: TGTGCCAGCAGATCAACAGGGGGTGGCACTGAAGCTTTCTTT.

To note about this clone: At the DNA level, this CDR3 is encoded by other sequences in the same sample as well. The rearrangement joins TRBV19 to TRBJ1-1; 7 nucleotides agree with TRBD1. This CDR3 region has 13 residues. With 4 bases clipped from V and 3 bases from J, the junction kept 2 bases outside the gene matches. Germline lookup yields CDR1 LNHDA and CDR2 SQIVND (reference sequence). The CDR3 spells CASSSDRDTEAFF. The CDR3 DNA is TGTGCCAGTAGTAGCGACAGGGACACTGAAGCTTTCTTT.

Concerning this clone itself: The junction departs from the called germline gene at one end, perhaps through a read error. The V call is TRBV7-9, the J call TRBJ1-2; 9 nucleotides align to TRBD1. Per germline, CDR1 SEHNR and CDR2 FQNEAQ (reference sequence). The CDR3 is 16 residues long. CDR3 amino acids: CSSSLGDRDIDYGYTF. As DNA, the CDR3 is TGTTCCAGCAGCTTAGGGGACAGGGATATTGACTATGGCTACACCTTC.

This rearrangement joins TRBV4-1 to TRBJ2-7; D gene unclear. With 3 bases removed from V and 6 bases from J, the gap between germline ends came to 12 bases. The CDR3 covers 13 residues. Germline CDR1 is MGHRA and CDR2 is YSYEKL. CDR3 amino acids: CASSQTVLGEQYF. As DNA, the CDR3 is TGCGCCAGCAGCCAGACTGTCTTGGGCGAGCAGTACTTC.

J is TRBJ2-6 and V is TRBV5-4; 12 bases are a match to TRBD2. This CDR3 has 17 residues. Trimming cost V 6 bases and J 0 bases; bases outside gene matches: 4. Germline assignment: CDR1 SGHNT and CDR2 YYREEE (reference sequence). In DNA form, the CDR3 reads TGTGCCAGCAAGACTAGCGGGGGCACCTCTGGGGCCAACGTCCTGACTTTC. Translation gives CASKTSGGTSGANVLTF.

The V gene is TRBV18, the J gene TRBJ2-3, with 8 positions matching TRBD1. In germline, CDR1 is KGHSH, CDR2 LQKENI. Trimming took 1 base from V and 2 from J; bases not matched to a gene: 2. This CDR3 comprises 15 residues. The CDR3 region has the DNA TGTGCCAGCTCACCACAGACAGGGGACACAGATACGCAGTATTTT. The encoded protein is CASSPQTGDTDTQYF.

The gene calls are TRBV18 and TRBJ1-4; 8 bases fit TRBD1. Trimming at V came to 1 base and at J to 0 bases, leaving 10 bases not matched to a gene. In germline, CDR1 is KGHSH, CDR2 LQKENI. The CDR3 has 19 residues. CDR3 sequence (DNA): TGTGCCAGCTCACCACAACTTGGACAGGGCACGGCAACTAATGAAAAACTGTTTTTT. Its translation is CASSPQLGQGTATNEKLFF. The full variable domain, in which reference TRBV18 and TRBJ1-4 provide the parts outside the CDR3, is NAGVMQNPRHLVRRRGQEARLRCSPMKGHSHVYWYRQLPEEGLKFMVYLQKENIIDESGMPKERFSAEFPKEGPSILRIQQVVRGDSAAYFCASSPQLGQGTATNEKLFFGSGTQLSVL.

This chain links TRBV5-1 with TRBJ2-1; 16 bases are a match to TRBD2. Germline V gene data show CDR1 as SGHRS and CDR2 as YFSETQ. The V segment lost 3 bases and the J segment 14 bases; nucleotides outside the gene matches: 5. The CDR3 has 14 residues. For the CDR3, the DNA is TGCGCCAGCAGCTCGGGACTAGCGGGGGGGTTTGAGTTCTTC. Its translation: CASSSGLAGGFEFF.

With respect to this clone: Other nucleotide sequences in the sample specify the same CDR3. The chain is built from TRBV2 and TRBJ2-7; D perhaps matches TRBD2 (6 bases). CDR3 size: 14 residues. Germline V lookup: CDR1 SNHLY, CDR2 FYNNEI. V gave up 1 base and J gave up 1 base, with 8 bases separating them. In DNA, the CDR3 is TGTGCCAGCAGTGAAGGCCTAGCGTCCTACGAGCAGTACTTC. Amino acid sequence: CASSEGLASYEQYF.

The chain joins TRBV4-1 to TRBJ2-2; TRBD1 matches at 8 bases. J gave up 9 bases and V 1 base, and 10 bases lay outside the gene matches. Germline V gene data show CDR1 as MGHRA and CDR2 as YSYEKL. The CDR3 sequence is 16 residues long. CDR3 DNA sequence: TGCGCCAGCAGCCAAGTTGTGCAGGACAGGGACAGGGAGCTGTTTTTT. Its protein is CASSQVVQDRDRELFF.

The V gene is TRBV11-3, the J gene TRBJ2-1; 12 nucleotides align to TRBD2. Losses at the gene ends were 4 bases for V and 2 bases for J; bases not matched to a gene: 3. Per germline, CDR1 SGHNT and CDR2 YENEEA. The CDR3 consists of 16 residues. CDR3 nucleotides: TGTGCCAGCAGCTCTAGACTAGCGGGGGCCTACAATGAGCAGTTCTTC. The encoded protein is CASSSRLAGAYNEQFF.